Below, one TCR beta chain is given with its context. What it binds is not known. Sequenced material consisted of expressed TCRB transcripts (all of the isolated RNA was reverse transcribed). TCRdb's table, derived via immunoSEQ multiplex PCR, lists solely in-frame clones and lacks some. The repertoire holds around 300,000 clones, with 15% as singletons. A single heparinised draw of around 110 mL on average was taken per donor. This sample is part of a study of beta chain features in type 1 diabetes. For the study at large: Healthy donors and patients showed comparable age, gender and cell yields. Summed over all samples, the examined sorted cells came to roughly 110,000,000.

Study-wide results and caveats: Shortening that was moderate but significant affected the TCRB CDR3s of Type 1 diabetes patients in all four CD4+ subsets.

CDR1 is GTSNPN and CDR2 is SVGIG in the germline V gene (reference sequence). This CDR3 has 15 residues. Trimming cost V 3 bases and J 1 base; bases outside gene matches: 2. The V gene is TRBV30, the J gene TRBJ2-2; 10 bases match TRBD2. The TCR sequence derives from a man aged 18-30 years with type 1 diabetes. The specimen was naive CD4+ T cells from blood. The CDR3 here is CAWRVAGGNTGELFF. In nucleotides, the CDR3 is TGTGCCTGGAGGGTAGCGGGAGGGAACACCGGGGAGCTGTTTTTT. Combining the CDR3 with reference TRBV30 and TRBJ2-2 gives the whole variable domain SQTIHQWPATLVQPVGSPLSLECTVEGTSNPNLYWYRQAAGRGLQLLFYSVGIGQISSEVPQNLSASRPQDRQFILSSKKLLLSDSGFYLCAWRVAGGNTGELFFGEGSRLTVL.